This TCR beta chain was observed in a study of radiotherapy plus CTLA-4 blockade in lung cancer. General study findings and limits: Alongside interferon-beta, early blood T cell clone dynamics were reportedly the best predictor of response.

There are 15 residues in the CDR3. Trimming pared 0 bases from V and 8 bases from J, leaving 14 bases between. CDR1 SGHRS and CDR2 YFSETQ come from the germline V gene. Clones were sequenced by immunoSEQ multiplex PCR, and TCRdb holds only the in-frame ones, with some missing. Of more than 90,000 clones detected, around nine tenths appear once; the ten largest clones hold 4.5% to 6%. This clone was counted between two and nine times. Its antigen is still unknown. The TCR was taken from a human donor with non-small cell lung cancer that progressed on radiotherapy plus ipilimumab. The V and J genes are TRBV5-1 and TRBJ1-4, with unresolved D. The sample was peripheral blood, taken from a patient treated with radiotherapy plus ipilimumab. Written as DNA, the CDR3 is TGCGCCAGCAGCTTGGTCGACGTGGGAAAGGAAAAACTGTTTTTT. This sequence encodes CASSLVDVGKEKLFF.